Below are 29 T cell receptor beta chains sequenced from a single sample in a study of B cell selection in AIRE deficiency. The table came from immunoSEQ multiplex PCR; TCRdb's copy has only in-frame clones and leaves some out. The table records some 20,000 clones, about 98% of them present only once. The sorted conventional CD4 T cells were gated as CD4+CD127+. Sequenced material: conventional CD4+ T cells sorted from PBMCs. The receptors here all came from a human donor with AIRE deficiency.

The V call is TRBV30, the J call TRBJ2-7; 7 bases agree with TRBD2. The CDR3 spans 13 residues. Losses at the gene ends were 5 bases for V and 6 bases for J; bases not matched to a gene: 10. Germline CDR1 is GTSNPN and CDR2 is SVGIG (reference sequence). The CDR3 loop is CAWRRGRVGEQYF. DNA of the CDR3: TGTGCCTGGCGCCGAGGGAGGGTGGGCGAGCAGTACTTC.

Here the CDR3 DNA reads TGTGCCAGCAGCCGAACCGGGACAATAACCGAGCAGTACTTC. It specifies CASSRTGTITEQYF. The chain recombines TRBV5-8 with TRBJ2-7, with a possible D match to TRBD1 (6 bases). The CDR3 covers 14 residues. Germline V gives CDR1 SGHTS, CDR2 YDEGEE. V lost 4 bases to trimming and J lost 6 bases, with 17 bases between them.

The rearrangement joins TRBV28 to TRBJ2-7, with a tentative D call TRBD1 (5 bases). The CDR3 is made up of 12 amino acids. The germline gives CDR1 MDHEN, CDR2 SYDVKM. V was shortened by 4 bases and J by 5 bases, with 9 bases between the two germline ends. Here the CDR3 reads CASSWGRDEQYF. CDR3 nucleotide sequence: TGTGCCAGCAGTTGGGGCCGGGACGAGCAGTACTTC.

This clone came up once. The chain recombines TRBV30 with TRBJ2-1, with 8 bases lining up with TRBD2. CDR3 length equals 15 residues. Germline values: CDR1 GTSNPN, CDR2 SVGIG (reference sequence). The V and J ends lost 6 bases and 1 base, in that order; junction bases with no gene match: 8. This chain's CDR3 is CACRSGKGSYNEQFF. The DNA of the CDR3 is TGTGCCTGCCGTAGCGGGAAGGGGTCCTACAATGAGCAGTTCTTC.

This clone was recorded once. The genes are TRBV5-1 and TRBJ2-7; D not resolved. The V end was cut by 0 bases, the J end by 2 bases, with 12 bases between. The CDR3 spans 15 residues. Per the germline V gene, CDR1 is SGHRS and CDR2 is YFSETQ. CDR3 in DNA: TGCGCCAGCAGCTTGGATTCGTACAGAACCTACGAGCAGTACTTC. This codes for CASSLDSYRTYEQYF.

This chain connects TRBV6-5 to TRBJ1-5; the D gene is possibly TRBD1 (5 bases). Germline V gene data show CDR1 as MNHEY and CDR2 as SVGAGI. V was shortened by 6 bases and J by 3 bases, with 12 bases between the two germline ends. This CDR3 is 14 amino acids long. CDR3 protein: CASSSPGPNQPQHF. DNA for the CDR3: TGTGCCAGCAGCAGTCCGGGACCCAATCAGCCCCAGCATTTT.

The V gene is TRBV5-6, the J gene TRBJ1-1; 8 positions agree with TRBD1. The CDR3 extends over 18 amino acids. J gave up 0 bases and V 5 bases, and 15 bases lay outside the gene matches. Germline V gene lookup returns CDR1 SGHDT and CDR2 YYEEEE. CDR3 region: CASRWYRTGGSMNTEAFF. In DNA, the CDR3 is TGTGCCAGCAGATGGTATCGAACAGGGGGAAGCATGAACACTGAAGCTTTCTTT.

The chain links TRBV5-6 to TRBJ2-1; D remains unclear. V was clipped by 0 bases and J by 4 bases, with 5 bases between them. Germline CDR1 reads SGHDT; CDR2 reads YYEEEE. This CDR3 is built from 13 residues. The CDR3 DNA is TGTGCCAGCAGCTTGGTGCAGTACAATGAGCAGTTCTTC. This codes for CASSLVQYNEQFF. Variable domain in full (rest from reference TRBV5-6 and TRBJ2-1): DAGVTQSPTHLIKTRGQQVTLRCSPKSGHDTVSWYQQALGQGPQFIFQYYEEEERQRGNFPDRFSGHQFPNYSSELNVNALLLGDSALYLCASSLVQYNEQFFGPGTRLTVL.

Written as DNA, the CDR3 is TGTGCCAGCAGTTATAGGGGGCGGGAGATGGAAGATACGCAGTATTTT. Translation: CASSYRGREMEDTQYF. The J gene is TRBJ2-3, the V gene TRBV2; possibly TRBD1 or TRBD2 for D (7 bases each). This CDR3 has 16 amino acids. V dropped 5 bases and J dropped 5 bases, with 20 bases sitting between them. CDR1 SNHLY and CDR2 FYNNEI come from the germline V gene.

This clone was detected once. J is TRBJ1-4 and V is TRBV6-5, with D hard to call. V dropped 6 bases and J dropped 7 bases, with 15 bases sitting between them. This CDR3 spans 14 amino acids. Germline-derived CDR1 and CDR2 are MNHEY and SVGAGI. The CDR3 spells CASRPGLNSEKLFF. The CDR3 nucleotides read TGTGCCAGCAGGCCGGGTCTTAACAGTGAAAAACTGTTTTTT.

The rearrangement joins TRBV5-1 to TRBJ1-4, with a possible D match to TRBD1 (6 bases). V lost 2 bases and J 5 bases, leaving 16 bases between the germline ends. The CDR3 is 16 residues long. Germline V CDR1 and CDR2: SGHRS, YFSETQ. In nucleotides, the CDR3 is TGCGCCAGCAGCTTCTCTCGGGGGGGCTCCAATGAAAAACTGTTTTTT. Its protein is CASSFSRGGSNEKLFF. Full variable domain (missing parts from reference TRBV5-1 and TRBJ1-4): KAGVTQTPRYLIKTRGQQVTLSCSPISGHRSVSWYQQTPGQGLQFLFEYFSETQRNKGNFPGRFSGRQFSNSRSEMNVSTLELGDSALYLCASSFSRGGSNEKLFFGSGTQLSVL.

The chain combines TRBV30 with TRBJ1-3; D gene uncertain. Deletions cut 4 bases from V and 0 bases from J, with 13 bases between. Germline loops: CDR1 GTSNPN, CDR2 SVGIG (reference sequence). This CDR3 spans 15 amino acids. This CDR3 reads CAWTAFPLSGNTIYF. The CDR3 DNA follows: TGTGCCTGGACGGCGTTCCCCCTCTCTGGAAACACCATATATTTT. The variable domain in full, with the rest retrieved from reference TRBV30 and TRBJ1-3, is SQTIHQWPATLVQPVGSPLSLECTVEGTSNPNLYWYRQAAGRGLQLLFYSVGIGQISSEVPQNLSASRPQDRQFILSSKKLLLSDSGFYLCAWTAFPLSGNTIYFGEGSWLTVV.

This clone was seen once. The CDR3 spells CASSSEGSTDTQYF. The CDR3 nucleotides read TGTGCCAGCAGCTCCGAAGGAAGCACAGATACGCAGTATTTT. The chain employs TRBV5-8 and TRBJ2-3; D is undetermined. This CDR3 contains 14 residues. The V end was cut by 3 bases, the J end by 0 bases, with 8 bases between. Germline values: CDR1 SGHTS, CDR2 YDEGEE.

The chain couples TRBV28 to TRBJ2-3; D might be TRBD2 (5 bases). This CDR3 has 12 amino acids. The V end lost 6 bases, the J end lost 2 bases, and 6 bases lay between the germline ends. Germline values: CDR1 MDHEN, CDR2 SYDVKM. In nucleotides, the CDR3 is TGTGCCAGCAGGACTACCACAGATACGCAGTATTTT. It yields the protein CASRTTTDTQYF.

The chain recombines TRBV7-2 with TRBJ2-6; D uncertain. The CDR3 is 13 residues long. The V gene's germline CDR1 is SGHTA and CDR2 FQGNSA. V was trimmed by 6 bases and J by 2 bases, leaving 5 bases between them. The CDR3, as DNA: TGTGCCAGCAGGGTTACTGGGGCCAACGTCCTGACTTTC. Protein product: CASRVTGANVLTF. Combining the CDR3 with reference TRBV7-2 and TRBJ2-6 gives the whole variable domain GAGVSQSPSNKVTEKGKDVELRCDPISGHTALYWYRQSLGQGLEFLIYFQGNSAPDKSGLPSDRFSAERTGGSVSTLTIQRTQQEDSAVYLCASRVTGANVLTFGAGSRLTVL.

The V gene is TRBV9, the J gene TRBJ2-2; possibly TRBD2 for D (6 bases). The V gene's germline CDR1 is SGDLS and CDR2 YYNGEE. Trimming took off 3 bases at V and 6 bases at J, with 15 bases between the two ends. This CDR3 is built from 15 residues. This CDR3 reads CASSAPGGPSGELFF. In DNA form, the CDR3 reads TGTGCCAGCAGCGCCCCAGGAGGGCCGTCCGGGGAGCTGTTTTTT.

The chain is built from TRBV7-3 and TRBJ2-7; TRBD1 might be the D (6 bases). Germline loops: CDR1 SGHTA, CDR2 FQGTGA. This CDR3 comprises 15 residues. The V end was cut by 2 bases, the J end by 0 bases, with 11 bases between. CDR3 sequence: CASSLSRGPSYEQYF. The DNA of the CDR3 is TGTGCCAGCAGCTTATCCAGGGGCCCCTCCTACGAGCAGTACTTC.

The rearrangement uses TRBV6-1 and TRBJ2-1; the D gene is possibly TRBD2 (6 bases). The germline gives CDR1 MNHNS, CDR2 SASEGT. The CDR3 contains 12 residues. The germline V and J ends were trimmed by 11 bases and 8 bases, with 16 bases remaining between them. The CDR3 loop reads CAGRDGSDEQFF. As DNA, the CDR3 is TGTGCCGGACGGGACGGGAGTGATGAGCAGTTCTTC.

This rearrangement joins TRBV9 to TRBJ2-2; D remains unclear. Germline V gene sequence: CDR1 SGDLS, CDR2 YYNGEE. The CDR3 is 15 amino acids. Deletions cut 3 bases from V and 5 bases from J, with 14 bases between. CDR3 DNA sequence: TGTGCCAGCAGCGCACAGTTTTCTGGTACCGGGGAGCTGTTTTTT. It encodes CASSAQFSGTGELFF.

CDR3 in DNA: TGTGCCTGGAGTGGTCTTAGAGGCCCGGGACAGGGAACCGAGCAGTACTTC. Its translation: CAWSGLRGPGQGTEQYF. The chain carries TRBV30 and TRBJ2-7; 9 positions match TRBD1. CDR1 is GTSNPN and CDR2 is SVGIG in the germline V gene (reference sequence). V lost 1 base, J lost 6 bases, and 16 bases stayed unmatched. This CDR3 has 17 residues.

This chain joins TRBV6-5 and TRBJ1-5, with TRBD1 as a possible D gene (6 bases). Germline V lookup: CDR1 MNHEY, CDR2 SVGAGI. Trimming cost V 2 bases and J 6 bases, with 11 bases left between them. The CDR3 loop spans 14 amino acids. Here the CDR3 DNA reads TGTGCCAGCAGTTACGCGACAGGAGGTCAGCCCCAGCATTTT. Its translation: CASSYATGGQPQHF.

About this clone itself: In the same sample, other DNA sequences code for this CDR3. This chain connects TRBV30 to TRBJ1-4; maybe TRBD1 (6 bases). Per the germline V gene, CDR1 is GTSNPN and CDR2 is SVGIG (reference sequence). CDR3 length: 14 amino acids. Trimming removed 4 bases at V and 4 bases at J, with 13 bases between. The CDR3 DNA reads TGTGCCTGGACCACGACAGGCCTTAATGAAAAACTGTTTTTT. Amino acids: CAWTTTGLNEKLFF.

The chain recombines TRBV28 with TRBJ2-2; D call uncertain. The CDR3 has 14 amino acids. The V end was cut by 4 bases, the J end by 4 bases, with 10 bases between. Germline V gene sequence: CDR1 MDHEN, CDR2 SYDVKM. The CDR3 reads CASSSGLVTGELFF. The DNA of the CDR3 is TGTGCCAGCAGTTCTGGATTGGTCACCGGGGAGCTGTTTTTT.

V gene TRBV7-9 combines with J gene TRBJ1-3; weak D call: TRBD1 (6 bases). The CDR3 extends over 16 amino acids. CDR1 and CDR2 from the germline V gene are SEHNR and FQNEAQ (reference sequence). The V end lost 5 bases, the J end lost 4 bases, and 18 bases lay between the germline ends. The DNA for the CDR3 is TGTGCCAGCAGCAATAGACAGGTCCAAAGCGGAAACACCATATATTTT. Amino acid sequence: CASSNRQVQSGNTIYF.

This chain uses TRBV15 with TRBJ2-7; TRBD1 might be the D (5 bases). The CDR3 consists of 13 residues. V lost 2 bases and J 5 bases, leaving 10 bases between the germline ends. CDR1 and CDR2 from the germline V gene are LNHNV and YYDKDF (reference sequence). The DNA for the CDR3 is TGTGCCACCAGCAGATCGACAGTCAACGAGCAGTACTTC. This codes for CATSRSTVNEQYF.

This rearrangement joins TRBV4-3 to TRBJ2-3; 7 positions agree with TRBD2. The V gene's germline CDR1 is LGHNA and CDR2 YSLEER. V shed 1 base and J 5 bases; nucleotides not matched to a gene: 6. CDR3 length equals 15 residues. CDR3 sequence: CASSQVASGLDTQYF. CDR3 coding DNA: TGCGCCAGCAGCCAAGTGGCTAGCGGATTAGATACGCAGTATTTT.

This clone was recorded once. CDR3 nucleotide sequence: TGTGCCAGCAGGCGGACTAGCGGGATTTCCGAGCAGTACTTC. It is translated as CASRRTSGISEQYF. The chain recombines TRBV7-3 with TRBJ2-7, with 12 bases aligning to TRBD2. Trimming took 6 bases from V and 6 from J; bases not matched to a gene: 6. This CDR3 has 14 amino acids. Germline CDR1 reads SGHTA; CDR2 reads FQGTGA. Combining the CDR3 with reference TRBV7-3 and TRBJ2-7 gives the whole variable domain GAGVSQTPSNKVTEKGKYVELRCDPISGHTALYWYRQSLGQGPEFLIYFQGTGAADDSGLPNDRFFAVRPEGSVSTLKIQRTERGDSAVYLCASRRTSGISEQYFGPGTRLTVT.

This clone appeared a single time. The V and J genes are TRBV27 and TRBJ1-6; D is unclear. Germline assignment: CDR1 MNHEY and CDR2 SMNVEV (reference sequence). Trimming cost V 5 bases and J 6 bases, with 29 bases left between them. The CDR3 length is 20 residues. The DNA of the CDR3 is TGTGCCAGCAGTACTCCCCTGCTAGGGAATAATTTGAGTCGTAATTCACCCCTCCACTTT. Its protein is CASSTPLLGNNLSRNSPLHF.

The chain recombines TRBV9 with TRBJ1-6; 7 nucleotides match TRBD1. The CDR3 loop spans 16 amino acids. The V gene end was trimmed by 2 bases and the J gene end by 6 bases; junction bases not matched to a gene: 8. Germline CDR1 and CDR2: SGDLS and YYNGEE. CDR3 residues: CASSVSRDSFNSPLHF. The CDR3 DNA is TGTGCCAGCAGCGTCAGCCGGGACAGCTTTAATTCACCCCTCCACTTT.